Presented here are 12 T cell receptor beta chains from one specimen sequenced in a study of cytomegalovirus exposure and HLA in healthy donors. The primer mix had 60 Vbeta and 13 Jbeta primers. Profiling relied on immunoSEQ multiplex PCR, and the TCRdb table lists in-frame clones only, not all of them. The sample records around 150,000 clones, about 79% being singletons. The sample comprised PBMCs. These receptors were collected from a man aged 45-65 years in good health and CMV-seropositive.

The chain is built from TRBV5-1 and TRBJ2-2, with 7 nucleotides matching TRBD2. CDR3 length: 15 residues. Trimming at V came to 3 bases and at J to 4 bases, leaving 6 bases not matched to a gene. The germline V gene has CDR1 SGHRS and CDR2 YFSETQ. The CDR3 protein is CASSSGGRATGELFF. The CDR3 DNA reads TGCGCCAGCAGCTCCGGGGGGAGGGCCACCGGGGAGCTGTTTTTT. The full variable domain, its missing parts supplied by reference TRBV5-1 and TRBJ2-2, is KAGVTQTPRYLIKTRGQQVTLSCSPISGHRSVSWYQQTPGQGLQFLFEYFSETQRNKGNFPGRFSGRQFSNSRSEMNVSTLELGDSALYLCASSSGGRATGELFFGEGSRLTVL.

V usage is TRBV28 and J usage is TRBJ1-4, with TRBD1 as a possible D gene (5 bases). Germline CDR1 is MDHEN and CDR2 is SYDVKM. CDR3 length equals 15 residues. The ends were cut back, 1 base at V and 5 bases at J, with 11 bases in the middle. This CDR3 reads CASSLLGDSNEKLFF. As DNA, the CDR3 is TGTGCCAGCAGTTTATTGGGGGACTCGAATGAAAAACTGTTTTTT.

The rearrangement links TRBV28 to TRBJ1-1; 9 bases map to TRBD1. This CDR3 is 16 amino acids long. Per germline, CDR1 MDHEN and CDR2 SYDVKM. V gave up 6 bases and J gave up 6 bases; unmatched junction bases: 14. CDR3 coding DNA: TGTGCCAGCAGCCCAATACCACAGGGGGCCAGGGCTGAAGCTTTCTTT. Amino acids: CASSPIPQGARAEAFF.

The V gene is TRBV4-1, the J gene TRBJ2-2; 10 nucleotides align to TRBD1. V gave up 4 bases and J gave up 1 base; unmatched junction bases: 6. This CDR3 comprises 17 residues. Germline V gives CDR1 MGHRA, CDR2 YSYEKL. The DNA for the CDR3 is TGCGCCAGCAGCCCCATTGGGACAGGGGAGAACACCGGGGAGCTGTTTTTT. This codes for CASSPIGTGENTGELFF.

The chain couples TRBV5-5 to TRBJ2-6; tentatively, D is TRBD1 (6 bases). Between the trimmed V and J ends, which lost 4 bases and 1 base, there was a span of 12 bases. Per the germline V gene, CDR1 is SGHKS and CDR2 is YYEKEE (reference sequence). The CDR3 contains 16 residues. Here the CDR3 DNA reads TGTGCCAGCAGCCCCGCTACAGGGTCTGGGGCCAACGTCCTGACTTTC. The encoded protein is CASSPATGSGANVLTF. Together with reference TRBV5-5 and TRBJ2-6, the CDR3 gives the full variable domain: DAGVTQSPTHLIKTRGQQVTLRCSPISGHKSVSWYQQVLGQGPQFIFQYYEKEERGRGNFPDRFSARQFPNYSSELNVNALLLGDSALYLCASSPATGSGANVLTFGAGSRLTVL.

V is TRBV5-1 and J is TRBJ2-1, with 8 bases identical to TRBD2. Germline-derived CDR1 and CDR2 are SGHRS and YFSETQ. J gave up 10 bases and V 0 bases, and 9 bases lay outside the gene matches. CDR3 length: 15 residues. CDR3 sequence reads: CASSLVVSGGPEQFF. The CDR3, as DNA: TGCGCCAGCAGCTTGGTTGTGTCGGGGGGGCCAGAGCAGTTCTTC.

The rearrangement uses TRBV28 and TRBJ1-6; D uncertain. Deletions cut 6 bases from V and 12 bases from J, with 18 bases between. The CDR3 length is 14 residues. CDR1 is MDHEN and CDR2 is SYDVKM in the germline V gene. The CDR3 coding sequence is TGTGCCAGCAGAACGGGGTCTGCAGGTTTACCCCTCCACTTT. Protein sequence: CASRTGSAGLPLHF.

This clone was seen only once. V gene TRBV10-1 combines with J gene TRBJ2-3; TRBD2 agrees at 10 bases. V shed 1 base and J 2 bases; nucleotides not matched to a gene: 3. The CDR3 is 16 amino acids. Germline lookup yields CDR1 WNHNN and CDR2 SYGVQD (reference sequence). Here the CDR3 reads CASSELAGGLTDTQYF. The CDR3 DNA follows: TGCGCCAGCAGTGAGTTAGCGGGGGGACTCACAGATACGCAGTATTTT.

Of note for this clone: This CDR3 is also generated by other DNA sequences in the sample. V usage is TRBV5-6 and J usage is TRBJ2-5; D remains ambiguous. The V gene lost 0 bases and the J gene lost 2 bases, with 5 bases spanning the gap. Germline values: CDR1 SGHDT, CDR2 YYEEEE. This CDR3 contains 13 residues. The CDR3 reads CASSLAQQETQYF. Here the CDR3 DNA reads TGTGCCAGCAGCTTGGCCCAGCAAGAGACCCAGTACTTC.

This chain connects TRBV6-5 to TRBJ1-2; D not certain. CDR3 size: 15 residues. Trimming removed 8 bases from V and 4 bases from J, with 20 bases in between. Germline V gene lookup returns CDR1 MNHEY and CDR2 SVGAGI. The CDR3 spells CASLLPARHVYGYTF. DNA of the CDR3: TGTGCCAGCCTCCTACCCGCGAGGCATGTCTATGGCTACACCTTC.

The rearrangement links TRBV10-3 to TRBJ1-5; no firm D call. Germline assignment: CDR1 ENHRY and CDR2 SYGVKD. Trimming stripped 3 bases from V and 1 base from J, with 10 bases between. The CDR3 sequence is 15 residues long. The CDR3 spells CAISELDGSNQPQHF. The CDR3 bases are TGTGCCATCAGTGAACTCGACGGGAGCAATCAGCCCCAGCATTTT.

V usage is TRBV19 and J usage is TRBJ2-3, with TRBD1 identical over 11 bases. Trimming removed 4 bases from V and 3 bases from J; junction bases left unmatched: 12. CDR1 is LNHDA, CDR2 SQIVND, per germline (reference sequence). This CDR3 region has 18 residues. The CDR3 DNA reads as TGTGCCAGTAGTACCGGACAGGGGGCCGGTATATCGACAGATACGCAGTATTTT. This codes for CASSTGQGAGISTDTQYF.